This TCR beta chain is from a study of cytomegalovirus exposure and HLA in healthy donors. Across the study: The same platform as the 650 to 700 first-cohort repertoires was used for the 120 validation repertoires, a later analysis reported.

About this clone itself: Its antigen is unidentified.

Study outcomes and limitations: The listing of 160 or so TCR beta chains classed them as cytomegalovirus-associated. In vitro experiments confirmed that a few CMV-associated chains were specific for CMV antigens. Within the 120 or so validation repertoires, first-cohort TCR clusters tended to co-occur, according to a later analysis.

Here immunoSEQ multiplex PCR was the method, and the copy in TCRdb shows in-frame clones only, minus some. The table records 65,000 to 75,000 clones, about 93% of them present only once. CDR3 size: 15 residues. Germline values: CDR1 SGHAT, CDR2 FQNNGV. This sequence was found in a woman between 18 and 29 years old in good health and CMV-seropositive. The sample consisted of PBMCs. This chain joins TRBV11-2 and TRBJ2-5; 8 nucleotides match TRBD2. The DNA end favors TRBJ2-7, so the J call may be wrong. The CDR3 DNA follows: TGTGCCAGCAGTCCTGCTCCGGGACTAGGCTTCGAGCAGTACTTC. It specifies CASSPAPGLGFEQYF.